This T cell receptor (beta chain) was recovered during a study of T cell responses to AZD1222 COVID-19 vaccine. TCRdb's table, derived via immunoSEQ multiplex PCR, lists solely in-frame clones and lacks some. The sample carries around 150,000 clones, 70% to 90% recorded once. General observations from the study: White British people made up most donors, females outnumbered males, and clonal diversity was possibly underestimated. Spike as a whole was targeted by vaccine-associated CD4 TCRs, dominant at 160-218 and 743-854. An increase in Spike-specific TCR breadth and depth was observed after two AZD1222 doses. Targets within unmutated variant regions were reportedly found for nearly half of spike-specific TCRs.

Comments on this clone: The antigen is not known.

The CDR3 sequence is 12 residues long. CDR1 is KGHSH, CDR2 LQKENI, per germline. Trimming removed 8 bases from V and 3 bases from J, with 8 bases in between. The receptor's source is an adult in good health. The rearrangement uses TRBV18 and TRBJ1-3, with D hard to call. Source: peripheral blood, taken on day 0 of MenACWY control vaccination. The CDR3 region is CASTNYGNTIYF. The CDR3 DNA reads TGTGCCAGCACAAATTATGGAAACACCATATATTTT. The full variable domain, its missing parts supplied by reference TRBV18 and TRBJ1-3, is NAGVMQNPRHLVRRRGQEARLRCSPMKGHSHVYWYRQLPEEGLKFMVYLQKENIIDESGMPKERFSAEFPKEGPSILRIQQVVRGDSAAYFCASTNYGNTIYFGEGSWLTVV.